This section outlines one T cell receptor (beta chain) sequence together with its context. The sample is drawn from a study of blood T cell repertoires in COVID-19. The CDR3 contains 14 residues. Germline CDR1 is SNHLY and CDR2 is FYNNEI. Deletions cut 8 bases from V and 6 bases from J, with 20 bases between. Source study methods: Reference gene primers were amplified, and this amplification served to estimate nucleated cell counts. The data were produced by immunoSEQ multiplex PCR, yet TCRdb's version contains in-frame clones alone and is incomplete. V and J calls and clone size are as listed in that table; D and trimming were resolved from the DNA. Here the sample spans approximately 98,000 clones, 81% being singletons.

The clonotype originates from a woman aged 80 or over with acute or convalescent COVID-19. The material sequenced was peripheral blood. This chain links TRBV2 with TRBJ2-7, with a weak D call TRBD1 (5 bases). This chain's CDR3 is CASGRDRNPTEQYF. CDR3 bases: TGTGCCAGCGGCCGAGACAGAAATCCAACCGAGCAGTACTTC. Full variable domain (rest looked up from reference TRBV2 and TRBJ2-7): EPEVTQTPSHQVTQMGQEVILRCVPISNHLYFYWYRQILGQKVEFLVSFYNNEISEKSEIFDDQFSVERPDGSNFTLKIRSTKLEDSAMYFCASGRDRNPTEQYFGPGTRLTVT.